Listed below are T cell receptor beta chains from one sample, sequenced in a study of PD-1 blockade in classical Hodgkin lymphoma. The data were produced by immunoSEQ multiplex PCR, yet TCRdb's version contains in-frame clones alone and is incomplete. Of some 31,000 clones listed, 94% are singletons. The sequenced material came from peripheral blood mononuclear cells (PBMCs). The receptors here all came from a human donor with classical Hodgkin lymphoma. Both conserved end residues are part of each CDR3.

v_call: TRBV30; j_call: TRBJ1-1; cdr3_length: 12; cdr3_aa: CAWNRDRGAAFF
v_call: TRBV19; j_call: TRBJ1-5; cdr3_length: 15; cdr3_aa: CASSMRTGRDQPQHF
v_call: TRBV2; j_call: TRBJ2-6; cdr3_length: 16; cdr3_aa: CASQGLGGPGANVLTF
v_call: TRBV4-3; j_call: TRBJ1-4; cdr3_length: 15; cdr3_aa: CASSQEGATNEKLFF
v_call: TRBV7-9; j_call: TRBJ2-3; cdr3_length: 14; cdr3_aa: CASSLSRGADTQYF
v_call: TRBV4-2; j_call: TRBJ2-1; cdr3_length: 22; cdr3_aa: CASSQDLLRGLAAGDGYNEQFF
v_call: TRBV6-5; j_call: TRBJ2-5; cdr3_length: 13; cdr3_aa: CASTKRGEETQYF
v_call: TRBV19; j_call: TRBJ2-7; cdr3_length: 11; cdr3_aa: CASSLDYEQYF
v_call: TRBV7-2; j_call: TRBJ2-7; cdr3_length: 15; cdr3_aa: CASSLGQGLNYEQYF
v_call: TRBV7-9; j_call: TRBJ2-2; cdr3_length: 15; cdr3_aa: CASSLTTGETGELFF
v_call: TRBV5-6; j_call: TRBJ1-1; cdr3_length: 13; cdr3_aa: CASSETGWTEAFF
v_call: TRBV5-1; j_call: TRBJ2-6; cdr3_length: 19; cdr3_aa: CASSLSPAPPFSGANVLTF
v_call: TRBV6-5; j_call: TRBJ1-3; cdr3_length: 12; cdr3_aa: CASRSSGNTIYF
v_call: TRBV28; j_call: TRBJ2-5; cdr3_length: 15; cdr3_aa: CASSPSQLNQETQYF
v_call: TRBV6-1; j_call: TRBJ1-1; cdr3_length: 13; cdr3_aa: CASSATGTAEAFF
v_call: TRBV28; j_call: TRBJ2-7; cdr3_length: 14; cdr3_aa: CASSQAPRGYEQYF
v_call: TRBV5-4; j_call: TRBJ2-1; cdr3_length: 16; cdr3_aa: CASSLVGAESYNEQFF
v_call: TRBV6-1; j_call: TRBJ1-6; cdr3_length: 15; cdr3_aa: CASSEEDRGSSPLHF
v_call: TRBV12-5; j_call: TRBJ2-3; cdr3_length: 11; cdr3_aa: CASGLEDTQYF
v_call: TRBV5-5; j_call: TRBJ2-7; cdr3_length: 14; cdr3_aa: CASSLRGAAYEQYF
v_call: TRBV14; j_call: TRBJ1-1; cdr3_length: 13; cdr3_aa: CASSRTRNTEAFF
v_call: TRBV30; j_call: TRBJ2-5; cdr3_length: 11; cdr3_aa: CAWSRIQTQYF
v_call: TRBV9; j_call: TRBJ2-2; cdr3_length: 16; cdr3_aa: CASSVEVVRVTGELFF
v_call: TRBV7-6; j_call: TRBJ1-1; cdr3_length: 14; cdr3_aa: CASSKQGFNTEAFF
v_call: TRBV2; j_call: TRBJ1-5; cdr3_length: 16; cdr3_aa: CASSVLATGSNQPQHF
v_call: TRBV5-6; j_call: TRBJ1-2; cdr3_length: 11; cdr3_aa: CASSLYSYRTF
v_call: TRBV5-6; j_call: TRBJ1-6; cdr3_length: 15; cdr3_aa: CASSLLVAADSPLHF
v_call: TRBV4-3; j_call: TRBJ1-1; cdr3_length: 14; cdr3_aa: CASSRQGADTEAFF
v_call: TRBV7-2; j_call: TRBJ2-5; cdr3_length: 17; cdr3_aa: CASSLRPIVLYQETQYF
v_call: TRBV30; j_call: TRBJ1-5; cdr3_length: 16; cdr3_aa: CAWSVRGAFSNQPQHF